Presented here are 22 T cell receptor beta chains from one specimen sequenced in a study of T cells in localized non-small cell lung cancer. Repertoires were generated with immunoSEQ multiplex PCR, while TCRdb's copy carries only in-frame clones and drops some. The data contain more than 25,000 clones, around 90% of them singletons. The sequenced sample was PBMCs, obtained before any cancer treatment. These receptors all come from a man aged 35-69 years with stage II lung adenocarcinoma.

This clone has only one observation. CDR3 in DNA: TGTGCCAGCAGTGGGATGACAGGGGCGAACACTGAAGCTTTCTTT. Translation gives CASSGMTGANTEAFF. The V and J genes are TRBV6-1 and TRBJ1-1, with 8 bases that match TRBD1. Trimming removed 4 bases from V and 1 base from J; junction bases left unmatched: 5. The CDR3 covers 15 residues. Looked up from germline, CDR1 is MNHNS and CDR2 is SASEGT.

The chain uses TRBV28 and TRBJ1-5; D unclear. The CDR3 has 16 residues. Germline lookup yields CDR1 MDHEN and CDR2 SYDVKM. Trimming removed 4 bases from V and 0 bases from J, with 13 bases in between. For the CDR3, the DNA is TGTGCCAGCAGTTCCCCAACAGATTATAGCAATCAGCCCCAGCATTTT. This translates into CASSSPTDYSNQPQHF.

This clone has just a few counts. The rearrangement joins TRBV9 to TRBJ1-5, with D unclear. CDR1 SGDLS and CDR2 YYNGEE come from the germline V gene. The CDR3 runs 19 residues. V was cut by 1 base and J by 0 bases, with 20 bases left in between. The CDR3, as DNA: TGTGCCAGCAGCGTAAAATCTAATACCGGGGTCCATAGCAATCAGCCCCAGCATTTT. Residues: CASSVKSNTGVHSNQPQHF.

The J gene is TRBJ1-5, the V gene TRBV2; maybe TRBD1 (6 bases). Trimming took 5 bases from V and 1 from J, leaving 12 bases between them. Germline values: CDR1 SNHLY, CDR2 FYNNEI. There are 15 residues in the CDR3. Here the CDR3 reads CASSSTGGSNQPQHF. CDR3 in DNA: TGTGCCAGCAGTTCGACAGGTGGCAGCAATCAGCCCCAGCATTTT.

The chain links TRBV6-5 to TRBJ1-4; 9 bases agree with TRBD1. Looked up from germline, CDR1 is MNHEY and CDR2 is SVGAGI. V lost 4 bases, J lost 5 bases, and 2 bases stayed unmatched. The CDR3 is 14 amino acids. For the CDR3, the DNA is TGTGCCAGCAGTTTGGACAGGGGAAATGAAAAACTGTTTTTT. Amino acids: CASSLDRGNEKLFF.

V gene TRBV19 combines with J gene TRBJ1-2; the match to TRBD1 covers 8 bases. The CDR3 is 17 amino acids. Germline values: CDR1 LNHDA, CDR2 SQIVND (reference sequence). J lost 4 bases, V lost 7 bases, and 17 bases had no gene match. Written as DNA, the CDR3 is TGTGCCAGTAACGGCGACAGGGGCCTCGAGGGTGGCTATGGCTACACCTTC. It encodes CASNGDRGLEGGYGYTF. Combining the CDR3 with reference TRBV19 and TRBJ1-2 gives the whole variable domain DGGITQSPKYLFRKEGQNVTLSCEQNLNHDAMYWYRQDPGQGLRLIYYSQIVNDFQKGDIAEGYSVSREKKESFPLTVTSAQKNPTAFYLCASNGDRGLEGGYGYTFGSGTRLTVV.

This chain uses TRBV19 with TRBJ2-3, with 9 bases lining up with TRBD2. This CDR3 region has 15 residues. The germline CDR1 and CDR2 sequences are LNHDA and SQIVND (reference sequence). The J segment lost 5 bases and the V segment lost 6 bases, leaving 9 bases of the junction unmatched. CDR3 sequence: CASRRGSGSEDTQYF. CDR3 sequence (DNA): TGTGCCAGTAGGAGGGGTAGCGGGAGTGAAGATACGCAGTATTTT.

The chain links TRBV7-2 to TRBJ2-7, with 8 bases identical to TRBD2. The CDR3 runs 15 residues. In germline, CDR1 is SGHTA, CDR2 FQGNSA. Trimming took 4 bases from V and 7 from J; bases not matched to a gene: 12. The CDR3, as DNA: TGTGCCAGCAGCTCAGAGACGGGACTAGTGGAGGAGCAGTACTTC. Its translation: CASSSETGLVEEQYF.

Of note for this clone: Its ends do not fully match the called genes, so a read error is possible. The rearrangement joins TRBV5-6 to TRBJ1-1; D ambiguous. The CDR3 is 12 amino acids. Germline assignment: CDR1 SGHDT and CDR2 YYEEEE. The CDR3 region is CASSLTNTETFF. The CDR3 region has the DNA TGTGCCAGCAGCTTGACGAACACTGAAACTTTCTTT.

The chain is built from TRBV4-2 and TRBJ1-2; D is uncertain. Germline loops: CDR1 LGHNA, CDR2 YNFKEQ. The CDR3 covers 18 residues. The V end was cut by 0 bases, the J end by 0 bases, with 17 bases between. The CDR3 spells CASSQDARQNPSNYGYTF. The CDR3 DNA is TGTGCCAGCAGCCAAGATGCCAGGCAGAATCCTTCTAACTATGGCTACACCTTC.

The gene calls are TRBV29-1 and TRBJ2-1; D is uncertain. Germline CDR1 reads SQVTM; CDR2 reads ANQGSEA. This CDR3 is 13 amino acids long. V dropped 4 bases and J dropped 6 bases, with 13 bases sitting between them. The CDR3 sequence is CSVGGRAVNEQFF. For the CDR3, the DNA is TGCAGCGTTGGCGGCCGAGCCGTCAATGAGCAGTTCTTC.

The rearrangement joins TRBV7-9 to TRBJ2-1; D is uncertain. CDR3 length: 13 residues. The germline V gene has CDR1 SEHNR and CDR2 FQNEAQ (reference sequence). Trimming removed 1 base from V and 4 bases from J, with 5 bases in between. CDR3 in amino acids: CASSLGEYNEQFF. The CDR3 DNA reads as TGTGCCAGCAGCTTAGGCGAATACAATGAGCAGTTCTTC.

V and J are TRBV19 and TRBJ2-3; D ambiguous. In germline, CDR1 is LNHDA, CDR2 SQIVND (reference sequence). The germline V and J ends were trimmed by 6 bases and 2 bases, with 9 bases remaining between them. The CDR3 length is 13 residues. The CDR3 region has the DNA TGTGCCAGTAGGTCTCGAACCACAGATACGCAGTATTTT. Translation gives CASRSRTTDTQYF.

The V gene is TRBV6-6, the J gene TRBJ2-7; weak D call: TRBD1 (5 bases). This CDR3 region has 12 residues. Germline CDR1 and CDR2: MNHNY and SVGAGI (reference sequence). Written as DNA, the CDR3 is TGTGCTTCGAACAGGCCCCCCTACGAGCAGTACTTC. Amino acids: CASNRPPYEQYF.

This clone has a single count. This chain links TRBV7-2 with TRBJ2-1, with TRBD1 matching over 10 bases. The CDR3 covers 15 residues. V lost 1 base, J lost 8 bases, and 5 bases stayed unmatched. Germline CDR1 reads SGHTA; CDR2 reads FQGNSA. The CDR3: CASSLETGGFYEQFF. CDR3 sequence (DNA): TGTGCCAGCAGCTTAGAGACAGGGGGCTTCTATGAGCAGTTCTTC.

J is TRBJ2-5 and V is TRBV5-1; 7 bases map to TRBD1. Germline CDR1 SGHRS, CDR2 YFSETQ. This CDR3 comprises 18 residues. V trimming: 1 base; J trimming: 7 bases; junction bases outside the gene matches: 19. CDR3 amino acids: CASSLRSPRDSIDRTQYF. The CDR3, as DNA: TGCGCCAGCAGCTTGAGGTCGCCACGGGACAGCATCGACCGGACCCAGTACTTC.

This rearrangement joins TRBV23-1 to TRBJ1-4; tentatively, D is TRBD1 (6 bases). TRBV23-1 is noted as an ORF with a role that remains uncertain. The CDR3 is 16 residues long. Trimming cost V 4 bases and J 0 bases, with 12 bases left between them. The chain's CDR3 is CASSLFRGATNEKLFF. In DNA, the CDR3 is TGCGCCAGCAGTCTTTTCAGGGGAGCAACTAATGAAAAACTGTTTTTT.

For the CDR3, the DNA is TGTGCCAGCAGCCCCCCGTCCGGATGGACCTACGAGCAGTACTTC. Residues: CASSPPSGWTYEQYF. The rearrangement uses TRBV7-2 and TRBJ2-7; no clear D. CDR1 and CDR2 (germline): SGHTA, FQGNSA. Trimming pared 5 bases from V and 2 bases from J, leaving 16 bases between. CDR3 size: 15 residues.

As regards this clone: Within the sample, other DNA sequences also encode this same CDR3. The chain couples TRBV27 to TRBJ2-7; D not resolved. Per the germline V gene, CDR1 is MNHEY and CDR2 is SMNVEV (reference sequence). This CDR3 is built from 13 residues. V lost 3 bases, J lost 0 bases, and 6 bases lay in between. The CDR3 here is CASSFRYSYEQYF. The CDR3 nucleotides are TGTGCCAGCAGTTTCCGATACTCCTACGAGCAGTACTTC.

This clone was observed a single time. This chain uses TRBV5-6 with TRBJ2-3; D possibly corresponds to TRBD2 (5 bases). V was shortened by 5 bases and J by 2 bases, with 15 bases between the two germline ends. The CDR3 contains 15 residues. CDR1 and CDR2 from the germline V gene are SGHDT and YYEEEE. The CDR3 protein is CASSLGGQFTDTQYF. The CDR3 DNA follows: TGTGCCAGCAGTCTTGGAGGTCAGTTCACAGATACGCAGTATTTT.

The gene calls are TRBV28 and TRBJ2-1; weak D call: TRBD2 (7 bases). The CDR3 length is 15 residues. The germline gives CDR1 MDHEN, CDR2 SYDVKM. V lost 5 bases and J 7 bases, leaving 18 bases between the germline ends. The CDR3 sequence is CASSGSGTPLNEQFF. The DNA for the CDR3 is TGTGCCAGCAGTGGGAGCGGGACACCGTTAAATGAGCAGTTCTTC.

The chain is built from TRBV27 and TRBJ2-7; the D gene is possibly TRBD1 (6 bases). V was pared by 6 bases and J by 0 bases, with 12 bases between. The CDR3 sequence is 14 residues long. Germline V CDR1 and CDR2: MNHEY, SMNVEV (reference sequence). The CDR3 protein is CASSADRLSYEQYF. The CDR3 bases are TGTGCCAGCAGCGCCGACAGGCTCTCCTACGAGCAGTACTTC.